What follows are 5 T cell receptor beta chains derived from one specimen sequenced in a study of blood T cell repertoires in COVID-19. TCRdb's copy holds only in-frame clones and misses some; the assay was immunoSEQ multiplex PCR. The sample consists of hundreds of thousands of clones, around 87% of them appearing once. The sample taken for sequencing was peripheral blood. All receptors derive from a man in his 70s with acute or convalescent COVID-19.

V gene TRBV5-6 combines with J gene TRBJ2-1; TRBD1 matches at 10 bases. The germline CDR1 and CDR2 sequences are SGHDT and YYEEEE. There are 14 residues in the CDR3. Germline trimming cut 3 bases from V and 14 bases from J; bases unmatched to any gene: 11. This chain's CDR3 is CASSSRTGGTREFF. The CDR3 DNA reads TGTGCCAGCAGCTCTCGGACAGGGGGTACGCGGGAGTTCTTC.

The rearrangement links TRBV5-1 to TRBJ2-7, with 7 bases matching TRBD1. In germline, CDR1 is SGHRS, CDR2 YFSETQ. This CDR3 is built from 13 residues. Trimming removed 5 bases from V and 5 bases from J; junction bases left unmatched: 7. The CDR3 DNA follows: TGCGCCAGCAGGTCGGACAGGCGGGACGAGCAGTACTTC. Its translation: CASRSDRRDEQYF.

This clone was counted a few times. For the CDR3, the DNA is TGTGCCAGCAGTTCCCCGACGACTCCTTTCTTT. The encoded protein is CASSSPTTPFF. The chain has TRBV28 and TRBJ1-1, with no clear D. CDR3 length equals 11 residues. Trimming cost V 4 bases and J 12 bases, with 12 bases left between them. Germline V gene sequence: CDR1 MDHEN, CDR2 SYDVKM.

The V call is TRBV28, the J call TRBJ1-2, with TRBD1 identical over 9 bases. The germline V gene has CDR1 MDHEN and CDR2 SYDVKM. Unmatched junction bases numbered 13, after V lost 10 bases and J lost 4 bases. The CDR3 runs to 15 residues. CDR3 region: CANRDRASGAYGYTF. The DNA of the CDR3 is TGTGCCAACCGGGACAGGGCCTCGGGGGCCTATGGCTACACCTTC.

V usage is TRBV6-1 and J usage is TRBJ1-6; D gene ambiguous. The CDR3 spans 17 residues. The V end lost 3 bases, the J end lost 0 bases, and 12 bases lay between the germline ends. Germline loops: CDR1 MNHNS, CDR2 SASEGT. CDR3 in DNA: TGTGCCAGCAGTGACCCTCCCGGGAGCTCCTATAATTCACCCCTCCACTTT. Amino acid sequence: CASSDPPGSSYNSPLHF.